The clone carrying this TCR beta chain was picked up many times. Its antigen is unidentified. Using a J-beta primer mix together with a sample-barcoded 5' primer, a second PCR was run for roughly 7 to 12 cycles. TCRdb ran MiXCR on the 5' RACE reads and lists one entry per CDR3 protein. The sample holds around 850,000 distinct CDR3 sequences; under 40% are singletons and the top ten take approximately 12%. CDR3 size: 15 residues. The V end was cut by 3 bases, the J end by 0 bases, with 10 bases between. Germline lookup yields CDR1 SGHVS and CDR2 FNYEAQ. This sample was taken from a study of blood T cells in healthy people across ages. Study outcomes and limitations: Higher diversity and more naive CD4+ cells were features of long-lived donors, compared to aged donors. No one knew whether donors had CMV, which possibly confounded expanded clonotype changes.

The chain joins TRBV7-6 to TRBJ2-3, with D unresolved. The source of this sequence is a man younger than 30 in good health. The sequenced sample was blood. This CDR3 reads CASSFTERSTDTQYF. CDR3 DNA sequence: TGTGCCAGCAGCTTCACCGAGAGGAGCACAGATACGCAGTATTTT.